The 9 T cell receptor beta chains reported below all come from one sample, sequenced in a study of blood T cell repertoires in COVID-19. The repertoire was sequenced with immunoSEQ multiplex PCR; TCRdb's copy has only in-frame clones and lacks some. Of roughly 180,000 clones listed, 70% to 90% were seen once; the top ten hold 6.9%. Sequenced input: peripheral blood. All receptors derive from a man older than 75 with COVID-19, enrolled during active disease.

The J gene is TRBJ2-3, the V gene TRBV6-5; TRBD1 matches at 8 bases. Losses at the gene ends were 6 bases for V and 2 bases for J; bases not matched to a gene: 7. The length of the CDR3 is 15 residues. Germline CDR1 and CDR2: MNHEY and SVGAGI. The CDR3 DNA follows: TGTGCCAGCAGCGGGACAGGAACCCTCACAGATACGCAGTATTTT. Translation: CASSGTGTLTDTQYF.

J is TRBJ1-2 and V is TRBV3-1 (or the pseudogene TRBV3-2); no clear D. The CDR3 has 11 residues. Germline V gene lookup returns CDR1 LGHDT and CDR2 YNNKEL (reference sequence). V was clipped by 3 bases and J by 5 bases, with 4 bases between them. This chain's CDR3 is CASSHSYGYTF. In nucleotides, the CDR3 is TGTGCCAGCAGCCACAGTTATGGCTACACCTTC.

The V gene is TRBV7-3, the J gene TRBJ2-7, with 9 nucleotides matching TRBD1. The germline CDR1 and CDR2 sequences are SGHTA and FQGTGA. This CDR3 is built from 15 residues. V gave up 0 bases and J gave up 0 bases; unmatched junction bases: 0. Written as DNA, the CDR3 is TGTGCCAGCAGCTTAACGGGACAGGGCTCCTACGAGCAGTACTTC. Translating gives CASSLTGQGSYEQYF.

This clone was seen just once. This chain connects TRBV5-4 to TRBJ1-4; D is possibly TRBD1 (6 bases). Per germline, CDR1 SGHNT and CDR2 YYREEE (reference sequence). Deletions cut 3 bases from V and 7 bases from J, with 19 bases between. The CDR3 covers 16 residues. The CDR3: CASSSANRVGGEKLFF. CDR3 sequence (DNA): TGTGCCAGCAGCTCGGCAAACAGGGTTGGCGGTGAAAAACTGTTTTTT. The whole variable domain, filled in from reference TRBV5-4 and TRBJ1-4, reads ETGVTQSPTHLIKTRGQQVTLRCSSQSGHNTVSWYQQALGQGPQFIFQYYREEENGRGNFPPRFSGLQFPNYSSELNVNALELDDSALYLCASSSANRVGGEKLFFGSGTQLSVL.

The V call is TRBV12-5, the J call TRBJ2-2, with a weak D call TRBD2 (5 bases). Germline V lookup: CDR1 LGHNT, CDR2 FRNRAP. V was trimmed by 2 bases and J by 6 bases, leaving 7 bases between them. This CDR3 is 13 amino acids long. The CDR3: CASGLPGAGELFF. CDR3 bases: TGTGCTAGTGGTTTGCCCGGGGCCGGGGAGCTGTTTTTT.

This chain joins TRBV28 and TRBJ2-3; a weak D match, TRBD1 (6 bases). Between the trimmed V and J ends, which lost 2 bases and 6 bases, there was a span of 18 bases. The CDR3 covers 16 residues. Germline V gives CDR1 MDHEN, CDR2 SYDVKM. The CDR3 here is CASSLGRGPHRDTQYF. The DNA for the CDR3 is TGTGCCAGCAGTTTAGGCAGGGGACCCCATAGGGATACGCAGTATTTT.

This clone was recorded only once. This chain joins TRBV5-1 and TRBJ1-6; no definite D call. V shed 2 bases and J shed 7 bases, with 10 bases lying between them. Germline V CDR1 and CDR2: SGHRS, YFSETQ. The CDR3 is made up of 14 amino acids. The CDR3 DNA reads TGCGCCAGCAGCTTCGGGGATTTAAATTCACCCCTCCACTTT. This codes for CASSFGDLNSPLHF. Full variable domain (missing parts from reference TRBV5-1 and TRBJ1-6): KAGVTQTPRYLIKTRGQQVTLSCSPISGHRSVSWYQQTPGQGLQFLFEYFSETQRNKGNFPGRFSGRQFSNSRSEMNVSTLELGDSALYLCASSFGDLNSPLHFGNGTRLTVT.

The gene calls are TRBV6-5 and TRBJ1-4; tentatively, D is TRBD1 (5 bases). The CDR3 length is 14 residues. Per germline, CDR1 MNHEY and CDR2 SVGAGI. Between the trimmed V and J ends, which lost 2 bases and 8 bases, there was a span of 12 bases. The CDR3 protein is CASSYGLRAEKLFF. The CDR3 DNA sequence: TGTGCCAGCAGTTACGGTCTCAGGGCGGAAAAACTGTTTTTT.

This chain uses TRBV12-5 with TRBJ1-5, with D uncertain. The germline V gene encodes CDR1 LGHNT and CDR2 FRNRAP. Trimming removed 3 bases at V and 3 bases at J, with 9 bases between. The CDR3 has 14 residues. CDR3 loop: CASGLGRNNQPQHF. For the CDR3, the DNA is TGTGCTAGTGGTTTAGGCAGGAACAATCAGCCCCAGCATTTT.